The TCR beta chain under discussion was sequenced for a study of blood T cells in healthy people across ages. It was with a sample-barcoded 5' primer and a J-beta primer mix that a second PCR of about 6 to 12 cycles was run. One entry per CDR3 protein results from TCRdb running MiXCR on the 5' RACE reads. The sample holds roughly 800,000 distinct CDR3 sequences, 20% to 25% seen once. Separately, the same data were catalogued under a study of T cells of mothers and their children. That study adds: About 3 million TCR beta reads per child versus over 9 million per mother. No persistent microchimeric T cell clones were detected.

Sequenced sample: blood. This TCR was sampled from a boy aged 10-17 years in good health.

The CDR3 nucleotides read TGCGCCAGCAGCCAAGATCCGGGACAGGGGGCTATCGCCCACGAGCAGTACTTC. Translating gives CASSQDPGQGAIAHEQYF. The chain joins TRBV4-1 to TRBJ2-7; 12 bases are shared with TRBD1. Germline V gives CDR1 MGHRA, CDR2 YSYEKL. With 0 bases clipped from V and 5 bases from J, the junction kept 11 bases outside the gene matches. The CDR3 has 18 amino acids.